These T cell receptor beta chains were read from a single sample in a study of identical twins. Using its own MiXCR run on the 5' RACE reads, TCRdb lists one record per CDR3 protein. The sample shows roughly 700,000 distinct CDR3 sequences, over 8.5% of them seen only once. These records were also assigned to another study, of yellow fever vaccine responses in identical twins.

Sequenced material: PBMCs. Receptor source: a woman between 18 and 29 years old in good health. Both conserved end residues are part of each CDR3. D genes are given only for firm matches. The size field is filled for only some rows; it gives once, few, many or a size class.

V: TRBV7-9
J: TRBJ2-1
D: -
size: -
DNA: TGTGCCAGCACCAAAACCGGGGCAGGGGCGAAAAATGAGCAGTTCTTC
CDR3: CASTKTGAGAKNEQFF

V: TRBV3-1
J: TRBJ2-7
D: -
size: -
DNA: TGTGCCAGCAGCCAAGATCCGGGGGCAATAGGTCTCGAGCAGTACTTC
CDR3: CASSQDPGAIGLEQYF

V: TRBV6-5
J: TRBJ2-5
D: -
size: many
DNA: TGTGCCAGCAGTTACCCGGGAAGGCCCTCTCGGACCGAAGAGACCCAGTACTTC
CDR3: CASSYPGRPSRTEETQYF

V: TRBV6-4
J: TRBJ2-6
D: -
size: many
DNA: TGTGCCAGCAGTGTCGCCCACGGGGCTGGGGCCAACGTCCTGACTTTC
CDR3: CASSVAHGAGANVLTF

V: TRBV24-1
J: TRBJ2-2
D: -
size: -
DNA: TGTGCCACCAGTGGTCAGGCGAACACCGGGGAGCTGTTTTTT
CDR3: CATSGQANTGELFF

V: TRBV2
J: TRBJ2-1
D: TRBD1
size: -
DNA: TGTGCCAGCAAGGGGGCATATGGCAATGAGCAGTTCTTC
CDR3: CASKGAYGNEQFF

V: TRBV10-3
J: TRBJ1-3
D: TRBD1
size: -
DNA: TGTGCCATCAGCGACAGGGGGAGAGGAAACACCATATATTTT
CDR3: CAISDRGRGNTIYF

V: TRBV10-3
J: TRBJ2-3
D: -
size: few
DNA: TGTGCCATCAGTGAGTCTACAGTAGATACGCAGTATTTT
CDR3: CAISESTVDTQYF

V: TRBV28
J: TRBJ2-1
D: TRBD2
size: -
DNA: TGTGCCAGCAGTCCACAAACTAGCGGAGCGGCGGGTGAGCAGTTCTTC
CDR3: CASSPQTSGAAGEQFF

V: TRBV4-2
J: TRBJ2-2
D: TRBD2
size: many
DNA: TGTGCCAGCAGCCAAGATCGAGTCGGGAGGGTTAAAACCGGGGAGCTGTTTTTT
CDR3: CASSQDRVGRVKTGELFF

V: TRBV5-1
J: TRBJ2-1
D: TRBD2
size: many
DNA: TGCGCCAGCAGCCCCGGGACTAGCGGGAACAATGAGCAGTTCTTC
CDR3: CASSPGTSGNNEQFF